This T cell receptor (beta chain) comes out of a study of blood T cells in healthy people across ages (dated by TCRdb to about 2015). For the study in its entirety: In model experiments, template switching captured roughly one uniquely barcoded TCR beta cDNA molecule for every two T cells. Using deep sequencing normalized with unique cDNA molecular identifiers, the study measured how TCR beta repertoire diversity changes with age. The donors were divided into four age groups: young (average approximately 15 years), middle-aged (over 35), aged (around 67) and long-lived (approximately 74). To avoid experimental bias, donors of different ages were spread randomly across the sequencing lanes. For two donors (one aged 18 to 30 and one aged 80 or older), the study analyzed two additional independent replicas of 1 million unique cDNA reads from the same blood draw. General study outcomes and caveats: Because the CMV infection status of the donors was unknown, age-related changes in expanded clonotypes may potentially have been confounded. As age increased, observed TCR beta diversity per million T cells dropped in a roughly linear way, and a significant reduction was already evident by age around 41. Estimates of total diversity based on one million sequenced T cells were regarded as lower bounds and as underestimates. Compared with the aged group, more naive CD4+ T cells, fewer expanded clones and increased TCR diversity were shown by the long-lived group, suggesting age selection. Observed TCR beta diversity correlated strongly with the percentage of naive T cells measured by flow cytometry. Bulk unsorted PBMC profiling prevented conclusive comparison of naive and antigen-experienced compartments.

Including the terminal cysteine and phenylalanine, the CDR3 comprises 15 residues. Only the CDR3 DNA stays, 45 bases, in frame from base 1. The germline ends are 13 bases apart after V is trimmed by 5 bases and J by 0 bases. The germline V gene (reference sequence) supplies CDR1 SEHNR and CDR2 FQNEAQ. The donors were a few dozen Caucasian individuals from Russia, aged 6 to 90 years, who were systemically healthy. About 10 milliliters of peripheral blood were collected from each donor into EDTA-treated Vacutainer tubes. Ficoll-Paque density-gradient centrifugation was used to isolate PBMCs, with at least 6 million per sample. Total RNA was extracted from PBMCs with Trizol reagent, with at least 5.5 micrograms obtained per sample. Naive CD45RAhigh/CD27high T cell percentages were measured by flow cytometry on a PBMC aliquot from every donor. Libraries were constructed by 5' RACE. Sequenced using an Illumina HiSeq 2500. A second PCR of about 6 to 12 cycles was run with a J-beta primer mix and a sample-barcoded 5' primer. A template-switch 5' adaptor carrying 12 random nucleotides introduced a unique molecular identifier onto each TCR beta cDNA molecule. Each sample yielded at least 2.5 million CDR3-containing paired-end reads. First-strand cDNA synthesis was performed from all RNA using the Mint cDNA synthesis kit, with priming by a TRBC-specific oligonucleotide. After uracil-DNA glycosylase treatment, a first 18-cycle PCR used universal primers M1SS and BC2_uni_R on all cDNA. The authors' analysis ran thus. For normalization, 1 million high-quality reads were randomly selected from each sample, with every read carrying a distinct molecular identifier. Reads sharing molecular identifiers were discarded rather than binned into consensus sequences. MiTCR, run with a Q25 quality threshold and the strictest error-elimination algorithm, handled CDR3 identification, clonotype clustering and error correction. A nonparametric unseen species model with Euler transformation was used to estimate a lower bound on total TCR beta diversity. TCRdb's own reprocessing of the public reads used fastp at Q25 and MiXCR and kept productive beta chains. Here each entry gathers all rows of one CDR3 protein and keeps the most common genes and DNA. It is TCRdb's table, rather than the study itself, that gives the V and J calls and clone size. In this sample the table shows about a million distinct CDR3 sequences, 45% to 60% of which occur a single time. The top ten clonotypes cover about a fifth of the sample.

Comment on this clonotype: No cognate antigen has been identified for it. One base away there is no much larger clone; base qualities are not given.

The source material was blood. The clonotype comes from a woman aged 55-70 years in good health. The sequence is built from TRBV7-9 and TRBJ1-2, with a weak D call of TRBD1 (6 bases match). The nucleotide sequence is TGTGCCAGCAGCGAGACAGGAGAAGCTAACTATGGCTACACCTTC. This sequence encodes CASSETGEANYGYTF.